The 28 T cell receptor beta chains below all came from one sample that was sequenced in a study of PD-1 blockade in classical Hodgkin lymphoma. In every patient, relapse followed autologous stem cell transplantation, while exposure to brentuximab vedotin differed. Some clones are missing from TCRdb's copy, which holds only in-frame ones; the method was immunoSEQ multiplex PCR. The sample contains around 19,000 clones, around 75% of which appear only once. Sample: peripheral blood mononuclear cells (PBMCs), taken at baseline. The receptors shown here come from a human donor with classical Hodgkin lymphoma.

This clone was picked up a small number of times. The chain uses TRBV13 and TRBJ2-7; 8 bases line up with TRBD2. This CDR3 is 13 amino acids long. J gave up 5 bases and V 5 bases, and 5 bases lay outside the gene matches. Germline CDR1 PRHDT, CDR2 FYEKMQ (reference sequence). CDR3 region: CASSAGRAHEQYF. CDR3 nucleotides: TGTGCCAGCAGCGCCGGGAGGGCCCACGAGCAGTACTTC.

The chain links TRBV7-9 to TRBJ2-5, with D tentatively TRBD1 (6 bases). This CDR3 comprises 15 residues. Per germline, CDR1 SEHNR and CDR2 FQNEAQ (reference sequence). Trimming cost V 1 base and J 5 bases, with 14 bases left between them. CDR3 region: CASSLVQGPGETQYF. The CDR3 DNA reads as TGTGCCAGCAGCTTAGTTCAGGGGCCGGGGGAGACCCAGTACTTC.

The chain combines TRBV15 with TRBJ2-3; D is possibly TRBD1 or TRBD2 (6 bases each). There are 15 residues in the CDR3. Germline CDR1 LNHNV, CDR2 YYDKDF (reference sequence). V was clipped by 5 bases and J by 2 bases, with 14 bases between them. CDR3 nucleotide sequence: TGTGCCACCAGCCGAGGGGGGTCAGCCACAGATACGCAGTATTTT. It codes for CATSRGGSATDTQYF.

This clone came up once. This chain connects TRBV7-9 to TRBJ2-3; D not resolved. CDR1 is SEHNR, CDR2 FQNEAQ, per germline (reference sequence). V dropped 4 bases and J dropped 6 bases, with 5 bases sitting between them. The CDR3 contains 11 residues. The CDR3 loop is CASSSVDTQYF. The CDR3 nucleotides are TGTGCCAGCAGCTCGGTGGATACGCAGTATTTT.

The rearrangement links TRBV6-6 to TRBJ2-1; D is unresolved. This CDR3 contains 14 residues. The V end was cut by 10 bases, the J end by 13 bases, with 26 bases between. Looked up from germline, CDR1 is MNHNY and CDR2 is SVGAGI (reference sequence). The CDR3 DNA reads TGTGCCATTGGCAGCGTGCGGATTATTTCTCCCCAGTTCTTC. It specifies CAIGSVRIISPQFF.

The gene calls are TRBV10-3 and TRBJ1-1; TRBD1 aligns across 7 bases. The CDR3 is made up of 17 amino acids. Germline V CDR1 and CDR2: ENHRY, SYGVKD. Trimming at V came to 0 bases and at J to 0 bases, leaving 7 bases not matched to a gene. CDR3 in amino acids: CAISESLLTGVNTEAFF. Here the CDR3 DNA reads TGTGCCATCAGTGAGTCGCTATTAACAGGGGTGAACACTGAAGCTTTCTTT.

The chain joins TRBV7-9 to TRBJ1-4; TRBD1 agrees at 7 bases. The CDR3 spans 15 residues. Germline V CDR1 and CDR2: SEHNR, FQNEAQ (reference sequence). With V trimmed by 1 base and J by 8 bases, 7 bases remained unmatched. In DNA form, the CDR3 reads TGTGCCAGCAGCTTAGTTTCTGGGACAGTCGAAAAACTGTTTTTT. Encoded protein: CASSLVSGTVEKLFF.

In this sample, this clone turned up once. The chain carries TRBV5-4 and TRBJ1-1; D unresolved. Germline V lookup: CDR1 SGHNT, CDR2 YYREEE (reference sequence). Trimming took 0 bases from V and 2 from J, leaving 5 bases between them. The CDR3 spans 13 residues. The CDR3 here is CASSLDHNTEAFF. CDR3 DNA: TGTGCCAGCAGCTTGGATCACAACACTGAAGCTTTCTTT.

V and J are TRBV5-4 and TRBJ1-1; 12 positions agree with TRBD1. Germline V gene lookup returns CDR1 SGHNT and CDR2 YYREEE (reference sequence). The V segment lost 0 bases and the J segment 4 bases; nucleotides outside the gene matches: 4. The CDR3 is made up of 16 amino acids. The CDR3: CASSLVRGQGATEAFF. The DNA for the CDR3 is TGTGCCAGCAGCTTGGTGCGGGGACAGGGGGCCACTGAAGCTTTCTTT.

This clone was observed a single time. The V and J genes are TRBV5-6 and TRBJ1-5; D is perhaps TRBD1 (5 bases). V lost 1 base and J lost 4, with 12 bases in between. This CDR3 is 15 amino acids long. Germline V lookup: CDR1 SGHDT, CDR2 YYEEEE. The CDR3 region has the DNA TGTGCCAGCAGCTTGTCGGCAGGGTTAAATCAGCCCCAGCATTTT. Amino acid sequence: CASSLSAGLNQPQHF.

This rearrangement joins TRBV25-1 to TRBJ1-2; maybe TRBD1 (6 bases). This CDR3 is 14 amino acids long. V was cut by 4 bases and J by 5 bases, with 14 bases left in between. Germline V CDR1 and CDR2: MGHDK, SYGVNS. The CDR3 here is CASSATQGRYGYTF. CDR3 nucleotides: TGTGCCAGCAGTGCCACACAGGGCAGATATGGCTACACCTTC.

This chain uses TRBV5-6 with TRBJ1-2; D is unresolved. The ends were cut back, 0 bases at V and 0 bases at J, with 9 bases in the middle. This CDR3 has 15 residues. Germline-derived CDR1 and CDR2 are SGHDT and YYEEEE. The CDR3 nucleotides are TGTGCCAGCAGCTTGGGTCCCCAACCTAACTATGGCTACACCTTC. This translates into CASSLGPQPNYGYTF.

This sequence joins TRBV6-1 and TRBJ2-4; a weak D match, TRBD1 (5 bases). Between the trimmed V and J ends, which lost 2 bases and 16 bases, there was a span of 15 bases. CDR3 length: 12 residues. Germline CDR1 is MNHNS and CDR2 is SASEGT. In DNA form, the CDR3 reads TGTGCCAGCAGTGAATCCCCCAGGGTTCGATACTTC. This encodes CASSESPRVRYF.

This chain links TRBV7-9 with TRBJ1-2, with D unclear. Deletions cut 5 bases from V and 3 bases from J, with 7 bases between. The CDR3 has 12 residues. CDR1 is SEHNR and CDR2 is FQNEAQ in the germline V gene (reference sequence). The CDR3 region is CASSLRHYGYTF. DNA for the CDR3: TGTGCCAGCAGCCTTAGACACTATGGCTACACCTTC.

CDR3 sequence (DNA): TGTGCCAGCAGTCCTCGAATACAGGGGGCTGAAGATACGCAGTATTTT. Residues: CASSPRIQGAEDTQYF. The chain carries TRBV27 and TRBJ2-3; 9 bases line up with TRBD1. V shed 5 bases, J shed 5 bases, and the junction held 11 bases outside the gene matches. There are 16 residues in the CDR3. Germline assignment: CDR1 MNHEY and CDR2 SMNVEV (reference sequence).

This clone showed up just a few times. The V gene is TRBV5-1, the J gene TRBJ1-6; D unresolved. V lost 4 bases, J lost 7 bases, and 15 bases lay in between. The germline V gene has CDR1 SGHRS and CDR2 YFSETQ. This CDR3 contains 15 residues. For the CDR3, the DNA is TGCGCCAGCAGCACTGGACCAGGCCAAAATTCACCCCTCCACTTT. Its translation: CASSTGPGQNSPLHF.

This clone occurred once. The chain uses TRBV5-4 and TRBJ2-3, with a possible D match to TRBD2 (5 bases). Germline V gene sequence: CDR1 SGHNT, CDR2 YYREEE (reference sequence). V dropped 4 bases and J dropped 2 bases, with 17 bases sitting between them. This CDR3 comprises 16 residues. The CDR3 region is CASSQDPDSYTDTQYF. The CDR3 DNA sequence: TGTGCCAGCAGCCAAGATCCGGACTCATACACAGATACGCAGTATTTT.

This clone was observed a few times. The chain couples TRBV5-1 to TRBJ1-1; D possibly corresponds to TRBD1 (5 bases). The V end lost 1 base, the J end lost 5 bases, and 15 bases lay between the germline ends. The V gene's germline CDR1 is SGHRS and CDR2 YFSETQ. The CDR3 loop spans 15 amino acids. The CDR3 spells CASSLLDSRRTEAFF. The DNA of the CDR3 is TGCGCCAGCAGCTTGCTTGACAGTCGGAGGACTGAAGCTTTCTTT.

The V gene is TRBV6-1, the J gene TRBJ1-2; TRBD1 might be the D (5 bases). This CDR3 has 14 residues. V was clipped by 7 bases and J by 2 bases, with 14 bases between them. Germline CDR1 MNHNS, CDR2 SASEGT. The CDR3 DNA sequence: TGTGCCAGCACCCATAACGAGGGGAACTATGGCTACACCTTC. Protein: CASTHNEGNYGYTF.

The rearrangement links TRBV6-6 to TRBJ2-5, with TRBD2 as a possible D gene (6 bases). Germline values: CDR1 MNHNY, CDR2 SVGAGI (reference sequence). Trimming removed 4 bases from V and 4 bases from J, with 13 bases in between. CDR3 length equals 14 residues. CDR3 nucleotides: TGTGCCAGCAGTTCTCCCGGGCGGGGAGAGACCCAGTACTTC. Translation: CASSSPGRGETQYF.

The chain has TRBV5-1 and TRBJ1-6, with D hard to call. The CDR3 extends over 15 amino acids. CDR1 and CDR2 from the germline V gene are SGHRS and YFSETQ. Trimming left V 4 bases short and J 10 bases short, with 18 bases between. The CDR3 coding sequence is TGCGCCAGCAGCCCGGAGCCGCGTGGCGGGTCACCCCTCCACTTT. It codes for CASSPEPRGGSPLHF.

The genes are TRBV6-1 and TRBJ2-2; TRBD1 is a possible D gene (6 bases). V was shortened by 8 bases and J by 6 bases, with 16 bases between the two germline ends. Per germline, CDR1 MNHNS and CDR2 SASEGT. The CDR3 is 14 amino acids. The CDR3 DNA is TGTGCCAGCCATGCACAGGGTAGGGCCGGGGAGCTGTTTTTT. Translating it yields CASHAQGRAGELFF.

The V call is TRBV7-2, the J call TRBJ2-7; 10 bases fit TRBD2. The germline gives CDR1 SGHTA, CDR2 FQGNSA. The CDR3 extends over 15 amino acids. V lost 1 base and J lost 7; bases outside the gene matches: 7. The CDR3, as DNA: TGTGCCAGCAGCTTAGTACTAGCGGGGCCTATAGAGCAGTACTTC. Protein: CASSLVLAGPIEQYF. Full variable domain (remainder filled in from reference TRBV7-2 and TRBJ2-7): GAGVSQSPSNKVTEKGKDVELRCDPISGHTALYWYRQSLGQGLEFLIYFQGNSAPDKSGLPSDRFSAERTGGSVSTLTIQRTQQEDSAVYLCASSLVLAGPIEQYFGPGTRLTVT.

This chain uses TRBV10-3 with TRBJ1-2; D call uncertain. The V end lost 0 bases, the J end lost 3 bases, and 5 bases lay between the germline ends. The germline CDR1 and CDR2 sequences are ENHRY and SYGVKD. There are 13 residues in the CDR3. CDR3 nucleotide sequence: TGTGCCATCAGTGAGTCGGCGGACTATGGCTACACCTTC. It translates to CAISESADYGYTF.

The chain uses TRBV28 and TRBJ2-5, with 9 bases matching TRBD2. Germline-derived CDR1 and CDR2 are MDHEN and SYDVKM. This CDR3 contains 13 residues. Trimming cost V 5 bases and J 5 bases; bases outside gene matches: 3. CDR3 loop: CASSRGGEETQYF. The CDR3 nucleotides are TGTGCCAGCAGTCGCGGGGGGGAGGAGACCCAGTACTTC.

This chain uses TRBV5-1 with TRBJ1-1; D gene uncertain. Trimming took off 0 bases at V and 1 base at J, with 7 bases between the two ends. The V gene's germline CDR1 is SGHRS and CDR2 YFSETQ. The CDR3 loop spans 14 amino acids. The CDR3 sequence: CASSLGAANTEAFF. The CDR3 region has the DNA TGCGCCAGCAGCTTGGGGGCCGCGAACACTGAAGCTTTCTTT.

The chain has TRBV5-4 and TRBJ2-7, with 9 bases lining up with TRBD1. The germline gives CDR1 SGHNT, CDR2 YYREEE (reference sequence). The CDR3 extends over 16 amino acids. J gave up 2 bases and V 3 bases, and 9 bases lay outside the gene matches. The CDR3 here is CASSYSWTGATYEQYF. DNA for the CDR3: TGTGCCAGCAGCTATTCCTGGACAGGGGCAACCTACGAGCAGTACTTC. Using reference TRBV5-4 and TRBJ2-7 for the parts outside the CDR3, the full variable domain is ETGVTQSPTHLIKTRGQQVTLRCSSQSGHNTVSWYQQALGQGPQFIFQYYREEENGRGNFPPRFSGLQFPNYSSELNVNALELDDSALYLCASSYSWTGATYEQYFGPGTRLTVT.

V is TRBV5-1 and J is TRBJ2-1; the match to TRBD1 covers 8 bases. Germline V gives CDR1 SGHRS, CDR2 YFSETQ. The CDR3 spans 15 residues. V lost 5 bases and J lost 8; bases outside the gene matches: 12. The CDR3 loop is CASRRRTGKEDEQFF. As DNA, the CDR3 is TGCGCCAGCAGGAGACGGACAGGGAAGGAAGATGAGCAGTTCTTC.